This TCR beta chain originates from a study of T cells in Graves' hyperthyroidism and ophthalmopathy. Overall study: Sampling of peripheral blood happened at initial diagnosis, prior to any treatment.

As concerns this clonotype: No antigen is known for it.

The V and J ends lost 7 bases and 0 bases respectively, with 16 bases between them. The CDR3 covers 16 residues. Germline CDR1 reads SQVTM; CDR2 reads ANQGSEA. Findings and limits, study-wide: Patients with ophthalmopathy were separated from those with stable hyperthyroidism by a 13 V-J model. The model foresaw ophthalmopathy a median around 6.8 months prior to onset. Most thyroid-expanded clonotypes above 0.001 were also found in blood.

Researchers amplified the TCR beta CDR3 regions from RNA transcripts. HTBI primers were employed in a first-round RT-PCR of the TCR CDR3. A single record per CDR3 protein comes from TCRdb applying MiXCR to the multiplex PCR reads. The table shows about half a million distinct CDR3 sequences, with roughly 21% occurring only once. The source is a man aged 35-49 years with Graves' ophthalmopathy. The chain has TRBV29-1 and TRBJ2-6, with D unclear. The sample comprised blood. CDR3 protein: CSAGETANSGANVLTF. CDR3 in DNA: TGCAGCGCCGGCGAGACGGCGAACTCTGGGGCCAACGTCCTGACTTTC.